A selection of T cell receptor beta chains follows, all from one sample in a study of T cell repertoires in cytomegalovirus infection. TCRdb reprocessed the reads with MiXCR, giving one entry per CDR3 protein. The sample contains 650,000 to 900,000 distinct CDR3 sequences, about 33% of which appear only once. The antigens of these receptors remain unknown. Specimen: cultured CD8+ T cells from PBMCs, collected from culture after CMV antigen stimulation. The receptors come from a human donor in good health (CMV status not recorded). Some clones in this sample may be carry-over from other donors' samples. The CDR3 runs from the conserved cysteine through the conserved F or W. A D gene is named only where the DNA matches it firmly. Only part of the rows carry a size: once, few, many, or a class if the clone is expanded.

TGTGCCAGCAGTTTAAACCCAGGGGACCGGGACTATGGCTACACCTTC	CASSLNPGDRDYGYTF	-	few	TRBV6-5	TRBJ1-2
TGTGCCATCACCGGGACAGGTAACACAGATACGCAGTATTTT	CAITGTGNTDTQYF	TRBD1	few	TRBV10-3	TRBJ2-3
TGTGCCAGCAGTAGCCGGGACAGATACACAGATACGCAGTATTTT	CASSSRDRYTDTQYF	TRBD1	few	TRBV27	TRBJ2-3
TGCAGTGCTTGGGACAGGGGGCAGGATGGCTACACCTTC	CSAWDRGQDGYTF	TRBD1	-	TRBV20-1	TRBJ1-2
TGTGCCAGCGTCCAGGGGGGTGCCCTCCACTTT	CASVQGGALHF	TRBD1	-	TRBV2	TRBJ1-6
TGTGCCAGCAGTCTAAGACTAGCGGGGGGACTTAACACCGGGGAGCTGTTTTTT	CASSLRLAGGLNTGELFF	TRBD2	-	TRBV2	TRBJ2-2
TGTGCCAGTAGTTATACTCAGGGGCCTTCTGAAGCTTTCTTT	CASSYTQGPSEAFF	-	-	TRBV19	TRBJ1-1
TGTGCCAGCAGTTCCCTGGGGAGTGAGACCCAGTACTTC	CASSSLGSETQYF	-	-	TRBV27	TRBJ2-5
TGTGCCAGCAGTGAGGCCCCGCCGGGGGTCTATGGCTACACCTTC	CASSEAPPGVYGYTF	-	-	TRBV2	TRBJ1-2
TGCGCCAGCAGCCTGGGACAGGGGGATTCAGAGACCCAGTACTTC	CASSLGQGDSETQYF	TRBD1	-	TRBV4-1	TRBJ2-5
TGTGCCAGCAGTTACGAGGGCGGGGGAACGGGAAATGAGCAGTTCTTC	CASSYEGGGTGNEQFF	TRBD2	few	TRBV6-6	TRBJ2-1
TGTGCCAGCACCATGAACTATCAGGTTTCCTACGAGCAGTACTTC	CASTMNYQVSYEQYF	-	-	TRBV6-6	TRBJ2-7
TGTGTCAGCAGCCCTGGGGGGAATCTTTATAATTCACCCCTCCACTTT	CVSSPGGNLYNSPLHF	-	once	TRBV7-2	TRBJ1-6
TGTGCCAGCAGTGGGGGGGATTCAACTAATGAAAAACTGTTTTTT	CASSGGDSTNEKLFF	-	-	TRBV12-3/TRBV12-4	TRBJ1-4